This TCR beta chain was identified in a study of cytomegalovirus exposure and HLA in healthy donors. On the study more broadly: Of all 400 or so donors who were genotyped, roughly 83% belonged to the Caucasian-associated ancestry cluster.

60 Vbeta and 13 Jbeta primers were used in PCR. Here immunoSEQ multiplex PCR was the method, and the copy in TCRdb shows in-frame clones only, minus some. This table lists around 50,000 clones. CDR1 SGHRS and CDR2 YFSETQ come from the germline V gene. V was trimmed by 3 bases and J by 6 bases, leaving 13 bases between them. The CDR3 runs 14 residues. V usage is TRBV5-1 and J usage is TRBJ2-1; D ambiguous. The sequencing input was PBMCs. The source of this sequence is a female donor in good health and CMV-seronegative. The CDR3 sequence: CASSSLGDGNEQFF. CDR3 nucleotide sequence: TGCGCCAGCAGCTCGCTAGGAGACGGCAATGAGCAGTTCTTC.